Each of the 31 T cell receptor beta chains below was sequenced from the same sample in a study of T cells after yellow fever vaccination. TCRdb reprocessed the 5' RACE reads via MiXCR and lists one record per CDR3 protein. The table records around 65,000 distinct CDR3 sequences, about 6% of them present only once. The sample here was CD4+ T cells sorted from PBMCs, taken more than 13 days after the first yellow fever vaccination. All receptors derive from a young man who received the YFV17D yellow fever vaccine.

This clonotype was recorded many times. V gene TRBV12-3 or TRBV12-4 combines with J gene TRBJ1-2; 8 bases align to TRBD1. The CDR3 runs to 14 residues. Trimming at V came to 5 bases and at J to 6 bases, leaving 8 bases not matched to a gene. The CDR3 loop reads CASSRQGLRNGYTF. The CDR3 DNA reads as TGTGCCAGCAGTCGACAGGGGTTACGAAATGGCTACACCTTC.

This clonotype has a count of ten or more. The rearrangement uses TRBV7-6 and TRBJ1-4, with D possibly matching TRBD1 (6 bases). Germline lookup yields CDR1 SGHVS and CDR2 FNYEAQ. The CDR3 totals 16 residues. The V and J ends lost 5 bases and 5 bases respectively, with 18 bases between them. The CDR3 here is CASSRYRTGLNEKLFF. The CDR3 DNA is TGTGCCAGCAGCCGATACCGAACAGGGTTGAATGAAAAACTGTTTTTT.

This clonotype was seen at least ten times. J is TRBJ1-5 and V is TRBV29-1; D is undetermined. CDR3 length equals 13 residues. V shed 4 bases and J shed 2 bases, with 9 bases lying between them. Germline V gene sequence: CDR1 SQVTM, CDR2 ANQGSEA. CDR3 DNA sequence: TGCAGCGTTGCCTTCTCGCGCAATCAGCCCCAGCATTTT. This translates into CSVAFSRNQPQHF.

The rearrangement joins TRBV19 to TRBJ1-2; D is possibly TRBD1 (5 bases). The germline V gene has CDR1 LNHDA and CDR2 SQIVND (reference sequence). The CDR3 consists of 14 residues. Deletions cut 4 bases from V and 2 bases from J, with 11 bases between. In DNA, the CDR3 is TGTGCCAGTAGTACTGGGACGGAGAACTATGGCTACACCTTC. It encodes CASSTGTENYGYTF.

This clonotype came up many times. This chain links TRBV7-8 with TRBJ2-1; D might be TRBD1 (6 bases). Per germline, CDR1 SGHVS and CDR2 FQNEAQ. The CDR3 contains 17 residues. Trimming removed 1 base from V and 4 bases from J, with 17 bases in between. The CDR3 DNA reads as TGTGCCAGCAGCTTAGTCAATAGGGGGTCGGGTTACAATGAGCAGTTCTTC. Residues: CASSLVNRGSGYNEQFF.

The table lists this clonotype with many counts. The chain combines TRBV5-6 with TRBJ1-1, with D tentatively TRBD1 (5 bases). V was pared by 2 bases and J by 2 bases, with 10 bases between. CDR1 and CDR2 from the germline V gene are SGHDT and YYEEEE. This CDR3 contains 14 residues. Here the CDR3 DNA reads TGTGCCAGCAGCTTATACGACAGAAACACTGAAGCTTTCTTT. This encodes CASSLYDRNTEAFF.

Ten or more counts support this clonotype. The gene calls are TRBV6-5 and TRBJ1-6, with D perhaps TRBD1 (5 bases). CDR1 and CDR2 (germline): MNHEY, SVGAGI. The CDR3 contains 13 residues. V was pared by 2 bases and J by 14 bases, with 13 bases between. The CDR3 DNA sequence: TGTGCCAGCAGTTACCAGGGTTTGTGGGCCCTCCACTTT. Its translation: CASSYQGLWALHF.

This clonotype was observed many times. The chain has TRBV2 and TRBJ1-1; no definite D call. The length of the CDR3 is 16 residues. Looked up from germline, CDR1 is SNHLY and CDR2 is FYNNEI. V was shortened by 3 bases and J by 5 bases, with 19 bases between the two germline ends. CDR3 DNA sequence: TGTGCCAGCAGTGAGAGCCCCATGAAGCGAGGAACTGAAGCTTTCTTT. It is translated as CASSESPMKRGTEAFF.

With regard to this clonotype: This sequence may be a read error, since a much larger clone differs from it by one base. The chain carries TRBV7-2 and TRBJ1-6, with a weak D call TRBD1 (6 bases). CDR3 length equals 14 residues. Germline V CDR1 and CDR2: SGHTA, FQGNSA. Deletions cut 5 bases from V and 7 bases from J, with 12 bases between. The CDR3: CASSVWGRNSPLHF. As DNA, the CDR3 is TGTGCCAGCAGCGTATGGGGGCGCAATTCACCCCTCCACTTT.

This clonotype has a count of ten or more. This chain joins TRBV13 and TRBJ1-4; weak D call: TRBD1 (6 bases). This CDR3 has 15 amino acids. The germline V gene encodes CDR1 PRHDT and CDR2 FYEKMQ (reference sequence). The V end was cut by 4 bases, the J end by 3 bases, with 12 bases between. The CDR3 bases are TGTGCCAGCAGCTACCGGGGGCTGGCTAATGAAAAACTGTTTTTT. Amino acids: CASSYRGLANEKLFF.

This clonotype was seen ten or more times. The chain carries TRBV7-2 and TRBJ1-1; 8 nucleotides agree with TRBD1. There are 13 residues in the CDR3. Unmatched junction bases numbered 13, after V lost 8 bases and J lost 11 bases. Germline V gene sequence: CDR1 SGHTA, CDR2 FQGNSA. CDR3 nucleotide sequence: TGTGCCAGCGAACAGGGGGGAAATCCGGTCGCTTTCTTT. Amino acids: CASEQGGNPVAFF.

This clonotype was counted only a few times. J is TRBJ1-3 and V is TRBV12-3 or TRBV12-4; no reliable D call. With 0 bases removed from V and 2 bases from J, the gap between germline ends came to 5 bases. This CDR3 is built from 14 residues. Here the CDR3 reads CASSLAGTGNTIYF. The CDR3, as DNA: TGTGCCAGCAGTTTAGCAGGGACTGGAAACACCATATATTTT.

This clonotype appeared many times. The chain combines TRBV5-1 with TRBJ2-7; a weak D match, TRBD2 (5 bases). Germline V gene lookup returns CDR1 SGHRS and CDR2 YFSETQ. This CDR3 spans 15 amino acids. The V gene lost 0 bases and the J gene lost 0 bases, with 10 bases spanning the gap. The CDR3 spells CASSLEPGSSYEQYV. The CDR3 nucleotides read TGCGCCAGCAGCTTGGAACCGGGAAGCTCCTACGAGCAGTACGTC.

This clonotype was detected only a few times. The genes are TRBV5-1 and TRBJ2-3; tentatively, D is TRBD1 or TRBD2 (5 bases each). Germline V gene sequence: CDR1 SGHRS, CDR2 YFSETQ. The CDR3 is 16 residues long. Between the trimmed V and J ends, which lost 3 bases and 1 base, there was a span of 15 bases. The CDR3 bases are TGCGCCAGCAGCTCGGGCCTGGGACCACGCACAGATACGCAGTATTTT. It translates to CASSSGLGPRTDTQYF.

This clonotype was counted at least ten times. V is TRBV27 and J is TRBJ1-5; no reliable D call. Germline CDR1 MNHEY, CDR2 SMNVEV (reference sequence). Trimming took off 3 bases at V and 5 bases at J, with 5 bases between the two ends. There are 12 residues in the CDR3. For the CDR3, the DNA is TGTGCCAGCAGTTTTATAGATCAGCCCCAGCATTTT. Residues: CASSFIDQPQHF.

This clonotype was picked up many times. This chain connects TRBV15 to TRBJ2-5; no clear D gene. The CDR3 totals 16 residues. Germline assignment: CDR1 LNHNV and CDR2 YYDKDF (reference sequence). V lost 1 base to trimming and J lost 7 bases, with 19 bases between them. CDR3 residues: CATSRVLSGPEATQYF. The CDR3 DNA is TGTGCCACCAGCAGAGTCCTTTCGGGCCCCGAGGCGACCCAGTACTTC.

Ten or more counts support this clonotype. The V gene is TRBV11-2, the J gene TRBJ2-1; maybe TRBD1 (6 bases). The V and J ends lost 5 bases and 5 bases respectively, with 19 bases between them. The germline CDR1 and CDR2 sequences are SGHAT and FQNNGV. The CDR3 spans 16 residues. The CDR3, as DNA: TGTGCCAGCAGCAAGCACCGGGACATTAGTCACAATGAGCAGTTCTTC. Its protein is CASSKHRDISHNEQFF. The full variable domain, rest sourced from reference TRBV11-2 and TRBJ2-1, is EAGVAQSPRYKIIEKRQSVAFWCNPISGHATLYWYQQILGQGPKLLIQFQNNGVVDDSQLPKDRFSAERLKGVDSTLKIQPAKLEDSAVYLCASSKHRDISHNEQFFGPGTRLTVL.

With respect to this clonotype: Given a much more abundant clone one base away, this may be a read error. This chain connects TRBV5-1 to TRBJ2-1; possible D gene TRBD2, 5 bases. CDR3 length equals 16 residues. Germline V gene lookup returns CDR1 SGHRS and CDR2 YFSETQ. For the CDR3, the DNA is TGCGCCAGCAGCCTGTTATCGGCGGGCTCCTACGATGAGCAGTTCTTC. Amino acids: CASSLLSAGSYDEQFF.

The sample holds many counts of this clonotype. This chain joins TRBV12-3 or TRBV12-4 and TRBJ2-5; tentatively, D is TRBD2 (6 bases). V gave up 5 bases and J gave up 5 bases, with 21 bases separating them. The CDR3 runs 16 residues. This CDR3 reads CASSPSDIGGWETQYF. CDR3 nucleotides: TGTGCCAGCAGTCCCAGCGATATCGGGGGATGGGAGACCCAGTACTTC.

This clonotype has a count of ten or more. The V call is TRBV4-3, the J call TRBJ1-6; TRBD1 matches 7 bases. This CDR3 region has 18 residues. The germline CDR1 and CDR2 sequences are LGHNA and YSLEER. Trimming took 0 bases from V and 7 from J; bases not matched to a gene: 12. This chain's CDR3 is CASSQDLGNRGLNSPLHF. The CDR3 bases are TGCGCCAGCAGCCAAGATTTGGGGAACAGGGGTTTGAATTCACCCCTCCACTTT.

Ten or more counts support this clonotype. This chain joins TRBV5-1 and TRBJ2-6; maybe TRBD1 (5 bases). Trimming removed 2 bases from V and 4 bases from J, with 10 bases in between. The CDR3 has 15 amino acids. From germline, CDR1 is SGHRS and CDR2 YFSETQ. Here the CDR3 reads CASSFLGAGANVLTF. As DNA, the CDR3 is TGCGCCAGCAGCTTTCTTGGGGCCGGGGCCAACGTCCTGACTTTC.

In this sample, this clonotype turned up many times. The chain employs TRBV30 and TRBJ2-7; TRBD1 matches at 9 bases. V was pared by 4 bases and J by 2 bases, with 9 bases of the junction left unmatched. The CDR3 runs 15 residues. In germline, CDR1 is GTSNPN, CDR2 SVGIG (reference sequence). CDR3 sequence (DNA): TGTGCCTGGAAGGGGGACAGGGAGGGGGCCTACGAGCAGTACTTC. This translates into CAWKGDREGAYEQYF.

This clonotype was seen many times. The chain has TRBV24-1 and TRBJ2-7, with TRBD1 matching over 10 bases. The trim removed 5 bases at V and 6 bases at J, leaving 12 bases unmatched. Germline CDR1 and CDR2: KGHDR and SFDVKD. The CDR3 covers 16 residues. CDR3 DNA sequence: TGTGCCACCAGTGGCTTGGGACAGGGGTTTATCTGCGAGCAGTACGTC. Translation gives CATSGLGQGFICEQYV.

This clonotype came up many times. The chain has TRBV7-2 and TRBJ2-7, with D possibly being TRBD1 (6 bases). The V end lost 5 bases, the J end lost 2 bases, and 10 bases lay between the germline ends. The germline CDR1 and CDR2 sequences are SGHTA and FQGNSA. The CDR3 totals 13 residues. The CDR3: CASSHRDTYEQYF. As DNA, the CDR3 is TGTGCCAGCAGCCACCGGGACACCTACGAGCAGTACTTC.

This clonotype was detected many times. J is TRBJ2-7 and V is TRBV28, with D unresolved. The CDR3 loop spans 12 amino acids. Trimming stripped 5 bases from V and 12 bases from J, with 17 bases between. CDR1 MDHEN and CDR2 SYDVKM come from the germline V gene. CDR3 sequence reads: CASSDRALHRYV. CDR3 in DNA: TGTGCCAGCAGTGACCGGGCCCTACACCGGTACGTC.

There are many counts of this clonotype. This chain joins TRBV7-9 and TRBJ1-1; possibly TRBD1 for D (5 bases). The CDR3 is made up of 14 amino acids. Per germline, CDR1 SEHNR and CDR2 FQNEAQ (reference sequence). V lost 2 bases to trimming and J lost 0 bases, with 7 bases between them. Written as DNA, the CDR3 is TGTGCCAGCAGCTTATGGGGGATGAACACTGAAGCTTTCTTT. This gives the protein CASSLWGMNTEAFF.

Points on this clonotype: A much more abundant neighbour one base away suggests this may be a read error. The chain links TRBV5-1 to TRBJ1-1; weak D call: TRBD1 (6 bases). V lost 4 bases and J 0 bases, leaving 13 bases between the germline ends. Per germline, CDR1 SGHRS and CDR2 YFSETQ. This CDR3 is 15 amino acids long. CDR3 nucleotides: TGCGCCAGCAGCGTAAAGGGGGGCATGAACACTGAAGCTTTCTTT. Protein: CASSVKGGMNTEAFF.

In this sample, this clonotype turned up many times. For the CDR3, the DNA is TGTGCCAGCAGTTACTCGACAGGGGCGGGAAACACCATATATTTT. Its translation is CASSYSTGAGNTIYF. The chain has TRBV6-5 and TRBJ1-3; 8 nucleotides line up with TRBD1. V lost 0 bases to trimming and J lost 4 bases; unmatched junction nucleotides: 2. CDR1 MNHEY and CDR2 SVGAGI come from the germline V gene. CDR3 length: 15 amino acids.

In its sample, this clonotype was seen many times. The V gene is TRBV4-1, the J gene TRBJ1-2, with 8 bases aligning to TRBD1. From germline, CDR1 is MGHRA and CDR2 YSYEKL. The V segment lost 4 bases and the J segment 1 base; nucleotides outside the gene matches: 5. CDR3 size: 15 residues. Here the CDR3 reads CASSLGTGLNYGYTF. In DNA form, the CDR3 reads TGCGCCAGCAGCCTCGGGACAGGACTTAACTATGGCTACACCTTC.

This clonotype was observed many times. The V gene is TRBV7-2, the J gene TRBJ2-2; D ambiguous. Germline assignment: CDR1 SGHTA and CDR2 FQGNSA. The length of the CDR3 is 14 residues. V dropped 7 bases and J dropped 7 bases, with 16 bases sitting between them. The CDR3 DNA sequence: TGTGCCAGCACCCTCAGCCCCCAGAGCGGGGAGCTGTTTTTT. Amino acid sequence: CASTLSPQSGELFF.

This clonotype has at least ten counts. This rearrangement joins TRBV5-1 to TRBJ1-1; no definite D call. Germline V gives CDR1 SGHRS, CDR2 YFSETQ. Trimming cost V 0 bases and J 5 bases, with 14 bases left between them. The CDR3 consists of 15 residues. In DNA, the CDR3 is TGCGCCAGCAGCTTGGAGACCTCGGGATTGACTGAAGCTTTCTTT. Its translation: CASSLETSGLTEAFF.